Following are 27 T cell receptor beta chains from one sample sequenced in a study of graft-versus-host responses after intestinal transplantation. Antigens for these TCRs are unknown. Sequencing used immunoSEQ multiplex PCR; TCRdb keeps in-frame clones, though not all of them. The table includes about 70,000 clones, about 94% detected once. Source: unstimulated CD8+ T cells sorted from spleen or lymph node cells, taken before intestinal transplant. These TCRs come from a human donor who received an intestinal transplant.

The chain carries TRBV30 and TRBJ1-2, with D possibly TRBD1 on 6 matching bases. CDR3 length: 14 amino acids. Germline V gives CDR1 GTSNPN, CDR2 SVGIG (reference sequence). V shed 3 bases and J shed 7 bases, with 18 bases lying between them. The CDR3 region has the DNA TGTGCCTGGAGCGACGGACAGAGTAAATTTGGCTACACCTTC. It yields the protein CAWSDGQSKFGYTF. The variable domain in full, with the rest retrieved from reference TRBV30 and TRBJ1-2, is SQTIHQWPATLVQPVGSPLSLECTVEGTSNPNLYWYRQAAGRGLQLLFYSVGIGQISSEVPQNLSASRPQDRQFILSSKKLLLSDSGFYLCAWSDGQSKFGYTFGSGTRLTVV.

The CDR3 region has the DNA TGTGCCAGCAGCTGGGGACTAGCTCTTAGCACAGATACGCAGTATTTT. Its translation is CASSWGLALSTDTQYF. The V and J genes are TRBV7-9 and TRBJ2-3, with 9 bases lining up with TRBD2. CDR3 size: 16 residues. The ends lost 4 bases at V and 0 bases at J; junction bases unmatched: 5. The germline V gene has CDR1 SEHNR and CDR2 FQNEAQ (reference sequence).

The genes are TRBV2 and TRBJ2-3; possibly TRBD1 for D (6 bases). CDR1 is SNHLY and CDR2 is FYNNEI in the germline V gene. This CDR3 is built from 14 residues. Trimming took 10 bases from V and 2 from J, leaving 16 bases between them. CDR3 bases: TGTGCCAACCAAATGACAGGACACACAGATACGCAGTATTTT. Its protein is CANQMTGHTDTQYF.

The chain uses TRBV27 and TRBJ1-2; possibly TRBD1 for D (5 bases). The V end was cut by 9 bases, the J end by 4 bases, with 18 bases between. The CDR3 has 14 amino acids. Per germline, CDR1 MNHEY and CDR2 SMNVEV (reference sequence). Here the CDR3 reads CASSWRGSPYGYTF. The CDR3 nucleotides read TGTGCCAGTTCGTGGCGGGGGAGCCCCTATGGCTACACCTTC.

The J gene is TRBJ2-1, the V gene TRBV7-6; 8 bases are a match to TRBD2. Losses at the gene ends were 0 bases for V and 2 bases for J; bases not matched to a gene: 6. The CDR3 spans 17 residues. The germline CDR1 and CDR2 sequences are SGHVS and FNYEAQ. The CDR3 is CASSLASGSFPYNEQFF. For the CDR3, the DNA is TGTGCCAGCAGCTTAGCAAGCGGGAGTTTCCCCTACAATGAGCAGTTCTTC.

This rearrangement joins TRBV5-1 to TRBJ2-1, with TRBD2 matching over 11 bases. This CDR3 contains 15 residues. Trimming removed 4 bases from V and 6 bases from J; junction bases left unmatched: 6. The germline gives CDR1 SGHRS, CDR2 YFSETQ. The CDR3 nucleotides are TGCGCCAGCAGCCTAGGACTAGCGGGTCTCAATGAGCAGTTCTTC. Translating it yields CASSLGLAGLNEQFF.

The CDR3 region is CASSLGTLSSYNEQFF. The CDR3 DNA reads as TGTGCCAGCAGCTTGGGGACTTTGAGCTCCTACAATGAGCAGTTCTTC. The genes are TRBV5-6 and TRBJ2-1, with D perhaps matching TRBD2 (5 bases). This CDR3 comprises 16 residues. Germline values: CDR1 SGHDT, CDR2 YYEEEE. Trimming took 0 bases from V and 0 from J, leaving 10 bases between them.

This chain links TRBV9 with TRBJ1-1; TRBD1 aligns across 8 bases. The CDR3 has 15 amino acids. Germline loops: CDR1 SGDLS, CDR2 YYNGEE. After removal of 3 bases from V and 5 bases from J, the junction contained 9 bases not matched to a gene. This chain's CDR3 is CASSGDRGGQTEAFF. CDR3 DNA: TGTGCCAGCAGCGGCGACAGGGGCGGACAGACTGAAGCTTTCTTT.

The J gene is TRBJ1-4, the V gene TRBV10-1; TRBD1 is a possible D gene (5 bases). The CDR3 has 14 amino acids. The germline V gene encodes CDR1 WNHNN and CDR2 SYGVQD (reference sequence). Trimming removed 6 bases at V and 7 bases at J, with 15 bases between. DNA for the CDR3: TGCGCCAGCAGCATAGAGGGACGGGGTGAAAAACTGTTTTTT. Protein: CASSIEGRGEKLFF.

This rearrangement joins TRBV7-2 to TRBJ1-5, with no clear D. The CDR3 loop spans 15 amino acids. Per germline, CDR1 SGHTA and CDR2 FQGNSA. V was shortened by 0 bases and J by 7 bases, with 13 bases between the two germline ends. The chain's CDR3 is CASSLALLMPQPQHF. DNA for the CDR3: TGTGCCAGCAGCTTAGCGCTATTGATGCCGCAGCCCCAGCATTTT.

The chain is built from TRBV7-7 and TRBJ2-5; D is unresolved. Germline-derived CDR1 and CDR2 are SSHAT and FNYEAQ (reference sequence). V was shortened by 2 bases and J by 5 bases, with 15 bases between the two germline ends. The CDR3 covers 15 residues. The CDR3 region has the DNA TGTGCCAGCAGCTTAATAAGACAACCGATGGAGACCCAGTACTTC. This gives the protein CASSLIRQPMETQYF.

The V call is TRBV6-6, the J call TRBJ1-2, with D tentatively TRBD1 (6 bases). This CDR3 is built from 14 residues. V was clipped by 6 bases and J by 7 bases, with 18 bases between them. The germline CDR1 and CDR2 sequences are MNHNY and SVGAGI (reference sequence). The CDR3 loop is CASRAPVQGFGYTF. The CDR3 region has the DNA TGTGCCAGCAGGGCCCCGGTACAGGGATTTGGCTACACCTTC.

The chain joins TRBV4-1 to TRBJ2-2; D is possibly TRBD2 (5 bases). This CDR3 contains 13 residues. The germline CDR1 and CDR2 sequences are MGHRA and YSYEKL. Trimming pared 4 bases from V and 5 bases from J, leaving 8 bases between. CDR3: CASSRGYTGELFF. CDR3 nucleotide sequence: TGCGCCAGCAGCCGAGGGTATACCGGGGAGCTGTTTTTT.

J is TRBJ1-2 and V is TRBV19, with 7 bases lining up with TRBD1. With V trimmed by 9 bases and J by 3 bases, 19 bases remained unmatched. Germline values: CDR1 LNHDA, CDR2 SQIVND (reference sequence). The CDR3 spans 17 residues. The CDR3, as DNA: TGTGCCAGCGCCCCTATAATTACAGGGGAAATGGACTATGGCTACACCTTC. It encodes CASAPIITGEMDYGYTF.

The V and J genes are TRBV30 and TRBJ2-5, with 7 bases identical to TRBD2. Germline V CDR1 and CDR2: GTSNPN, SVGIG (reference sequence). The CDR3 runs 14 residues. The trim removed 0 bases at V and 7 bases at J, leaving 8 bases unmatched. CDR3 sequence reads: CAWSVGGDGRTQYF. The CDR3 nucleotides are TGTGCCTGGAGTGTGGGAGGGGATGGTAGGACCCAGTACTTC.

The chain recombines TRBV5-6 with TRBJ1-1, with D maybe TRBD1 (6 bases). The ends were cut back, 4 bases at V and 1 base at J, with 8 bases in the middle. CDR1 is SGHDT, CDR2 YYEEEE, per germline. The CDR3 covers 13 residues. CDR3 bases: TGTGCCAGCAGCGCGGGACAGAACACTGAAGCTTTCTTT. It codes for CASSAGQNTEAFF.

The rearrangement links TRBV6-5 to TRBJ1-1; the D gene is possibly TRBD1 (5 bases). Germline V gives CDR1 MNHEY, CDR2 SVGAGI. This CDR3 is built from 14 residues. With 2 bases removed from V and 1 base from J, the gap between germline ends came to 8 bases. CDR3 sequence: CASSYVGGNTEAFF. CDR3 DNA: TGTGCCAGCAGTTACGTGGGGGGGAACACTGAAGCTTTCTTT.

This sequence joins TRBV6-6 and TRBJ2-7, with 7 bases identical to TRBD2. This CDR3 is built from 14 residues. CDR1 and CDR2 (germline): MNHNY, SVGAGI (reference sequence). The V gene end was trimmed by 8 bases and the J gene end by 0 bases; junction bases not matched to a gene: 7. The CDR3 loop is CASGLAADSYEQYF. CDR3 sequence (DNA): TGTGCCAGCGGGCTAGCGGCTGACTCCTACGAGCAGTACTTC.

The chain employs TRBV27 and TRBJ2-1; no reliable D call. The V and J ends lost 7 bases and 7 bases respectively, with 11 bases between them. The CDR3 is made up of 12 amino acids. Germline loops: CDR1 MNHEY, CDR2 SMNVEV (reference sequence). CDR3 DNA sequence: TGTGCCAGCATGGGCAAAATGAATGAGCAGTTCTTC. This codes for CASMGKMNEQFF.

The V and J genes are TRBV19 and TRBJ2-7, with D possibly matching TRBD2 (5 bases). Germline-derived CDR1 and CDR2 are LNHDA and SQIVND (reference sequence). CDR3 size: 13 residues. V gave up 3 bases and J gave up 5 bases, with 11 bases separating them. CDR3 sequence: CASSIGEYHEQYF. Here the CDR3 DNA reads TGTGCCAGTAGTATCGGGGAGTACCACGAGCAGTACTTC.

The chain is built from TRBV27 and TRBJ2-5; D gene uncertain. In germline, CDR1 is MNHEY, CDR2 SMNVEV (reference sequence). Trimming pared 5 bases from V and 4 bases from J, leaving 8 bases between. This CDR3 spans 12 amino acids. This chain's CDR3 is CASSPRGETQYF. For the CDR3, the DNA is TGTGCCAGCAGTCCCCGAGGAGAGACCCAGTACTTC.

The chain uses TRBV27 and TRBJ2-1; D not resolved. Germline values: CDR1 MNHEY, CDR2 SMNVEV (reference sequence). This CDR3 region has 13 residues. Trimming cost V 2 bases and J 9 bases, with 11 bases left between them. The CDR3 region has the DNA TGTGCCAGCAGTTTACAAGGGTTTGGTGAGCAGTTCTTC. It encodes CASSLQGFGEQFF.

This clone was seen just once. The chain carries TRBV4-1 and TRBJ2-1; D not certain. Germline CDR1 and CDR2: MGHRA and YSYEKL. The CDR3 runs to 14 residues. V lost 0 bases and J lost 6, with 9 bases in between. The DNA of the CDR3 is TGCGCCAGCAGCCAAGATAATAGCCGCAATGAGCAGTTCTTC. Translation gives CASSQDNSRNEQFF.

J is TRBJ1-2 and V is TRBV27; D may be TRBD1 (5 bases). V was clipped by 1 base and J by 4 bases, with 22 bases between them. The CDR3 runs 18 residues. CDR1 is MNHEY and CDR2 is SMNVEV in the germline V gene (reference sequence). Here the CDR3 reads CASSLLAGPNELPYGYTF. The CDR3 nucleotides are TGTGCCAGCAGTTTATTGGCAGGGCCCAATGAACTCCCCTATGGCTACACCTTC.

The V gene is TRBV5-6, the J gene TRBJ2-3; perhaps TRBD2 as D (6 bases). The ends were cut back, 4 bases at V and 6 bases at J, with 6 bases in the middle. CDR3 length: 11 amino acids. Germline CDR1 is SGHDT and CDR2 is YYEEEE. CDR3 sequence: CASSREDTQYF. The CDR3 nucleotides are TGTGCCAGCAGCCGGGAGGATACGCAGTATTTT.

The sample holds one count of this clone. The chain employs TRBV5-5 and TRBJ2-3; D gene ambiguous. The germline gives CDR1 SGHKS, CDR2 YYEKEE (reference sequence). V gave up 1 base and J gave up 2 bases, with 11 bases separating them. The CDR3 runs to 15 residues. CDR3 region: CASSLQTSFTDTQYF. CDR3 DNA: TGTGCCAGCAGCTTGCAGACCTCTTTCACAGATACGCAGTATTTT.

The chain uses TRBV5-1 and TRBJ2-1; D ambiguous. V lost 1 base, J lost 10 bases, and 15 bases lay in between. The CDR3 is made up of 14 amino acids. Germline lookup yields CDR1 SGHRS and CDR2 YFSETQ. CDR3 DNA: TGCGCCAGCAGCTTGTTCGGTAGTCCGGGCGAGCAGTTCTTC. Its protein product is CASSLFGSPGEQFF. Full variable domain (remainder filled in from reference TRBV5-1 and TRBJ2-1): KAGVTQTPRYLIKTRGQQVTLSCSPISGHRSVSWYQQTPGQGLQFLFEYFSETQRNKGNFPGRFSGRQFSNSRSEMNVSTLELGDSALYLCASSLFGSPGEQFFGPGTRLTVL.